The clone carrying this T cell receptor (beta chain) has only a few counts. The data were obtained in a study of blood T cell repertoires in COVID-19. Germline loops: CDR1 KGHSH, CDR2 LQKENI. Trimming took 2 bases from V and 5 from J, leaving 16 bases between them. The CDR3 spans 15 residues. Per the authors' pipeline: Reference gene primers were amplified, and this amplification served to estimate nucleated cell counts. The table came from immunoSEQ multiplex PCR; TCRdb's copy has only in-frame clones and leaves some out. V and J calls and clone size are as listed in that table; D and trimming were resolved from the DNA. Of approximately 120,000 clones listed, 74% were seen once; the top ten hold 5.5% to 7.5%.

The rearrangement uses TRBV18 and TRBJ2-7; a possible D gene is TRBD1 (6 bases). The sequenced sample was peripheral blood. This TCR was sampled from a man of 80 years or more with COVID-19, enrolled during active disease. The chain's CDR3 is CASSPETGPQDEQYF. CDR3 sequence (DNA): TGTGCCAGCTCACCAGAGACAGGCCCTCAAGACGAGCAGTACTTC.